This TCR beta chain emerged from a study of blood T cell repertoires in COVID-19. Study at large: Acute and convalescent COVID-19 specimens originated in the United States, Italy and Spain. Sources were T cells, B-cell-depleted T cells, or PBMCs; the material itself was cDNA or gDNA.

How the authors handled the data: Quantification of nucleated cells was approximated via reference gene primer amplification. TCRdb's copy holds only in-frame clones and misses some; the assay was immunoSEQ multiplex PCR. For V, J and clone size, that table is used; D and trimming come from the DNA. This table has roughly 46,000 clones, 80% to 90% appearing once. The ends were cut back, 6 bases at V and 0 bases at J, with 8 bases in the middle. Germline V gives CDR1 MDHEN, CDR2 SYDVKM. There are 13 residues in the CDR3. The chain is built from TRBV28 and TRBJ1-1; tentatively, D is TRBD1 (6 bases). This TCR was sampled from a human donor with active COVID-19. The donor label of this sample is uncertain. The sample consisted of peripheral blood. The CDR3 region has the DNA TGTGCCAGCAGAGGGGGATTGAACACTGAAGCTTTCTTT. Translation: CASRGGLNTEAFF.